The 30 T cell receptor beta chains in this list originate from one sample, sequenced in a study of T-cell reconstitution after alpha-beta-depleted transplantation in children. During its preparation, the TCRbeta library received unique molecular identifiers. TCRdb used MiXCR to reprocess the PCR reads, holding one entry per CDR3 protein. The sample has about 580,000 distinct CDR3 sequences, more than 20% seen once. Source: PBMCs, mostly from graft donor cells, taken 360 days after TCRalphabeta/CD19-depleted stem cell transplant. All receptors come from a boy in the first two years of life who had a stem cell transplant for acute myeloid leukemia, so the T cells may come from the graft donor.

This rearrangement joins TRBV20-1 to TRBJ2-2; D possibly matches TRBD1 or TRBD2 (5 bases each). Germline CDR1 and CDR2: DFQATT and SNEGSKA (reference sequence). The CDR3 contains 15 residues. Between the trimmed V and J ends, which lost 4 bases and 3 bases, there was a span of 15 bases. The DNA of the CDR3 is TGCAGTGCTAAGGAGGACAATCGGTACACCGGGGAGCTGTTTTTT. Translated: CSAKEDNRYTGELFF.

This clonotype appeared many times. This chain joins TRBV28 and TRBJ2-1; no clear D. Germline lookup yields CDR1 MDHEN and CDR2 SYDVKM. This CDR3 comprises 11 residues. The germline V and J ends were trimmed by 7 bases and 5 bases, with 6 bases remaining between them. The CDR3 region is CASKHDNEQFF. Written as DNA, the CDR3 is TGTGCCAGCAAACACGACAATGAGCAGTTCTTC.

J is TRBJ1-2 and V is TRBV20-1, with D maybe TRBD1 (5 bases). The germline V gene has CDR1 DFQATT and CDR2 SNEGSKA (reference sequence). This CDR3 region has 15 residues. V was trimmed by 0 bases and J by 2 bases, leaving 13 bases between them. The CDR3 DNA follows: TGCAGTGCTAGAGAAGGCGCAGGGCGAAACTATGGCTACACCTTC. Amino acids: CSAREGAGRNYGYTF.

At least ten counts were recorded for this clonotype. The chain combines TRBV12-3 or TRBV12-4 with TRBJ1-1; 7 bases align to TRBD1. The CDR3 is 17 residues long. Trimming removed 8 bases from V and 7 bases from J; junction bases left unmatched: 22. The CDR3 loop is CASFPGGSPGQWLEAFF. Here the CDR3 DNA reads TGTGCCAGCTTCCCGGGGGGTTCACCGGGACAGTGGCTTGAAGCTTTCTTT.

The chain combines TRBV7-2 with TRBJ1-1, with 12 bases identical to TRBD1. CDR1 is SGHTA, CDR2 FQGNSA, per germline. There are 14 residues in the CDR3. DNA for the CDR3: TGTGCGGGGGGGACAGGGGGCATGAACACTGAAGCTTTCTTT. Translated: CAGGTGGMNTEAFF.

The table lists this clonotype with many counts. Here the CDR3 reads CASSLDPLGAKNIQYF. The CDR3, as DNA: TGCGCCAGCAGCTTGGACCCACTGGGAGCCAAAAACATTCAGTACTTC. The rearrangement joins TRBV5-1 to TRBJ2-4; D gene uncertain. This CDR3 spans 16 amino acids. Germline assignment: CDR1 SGHRS and CDR2 YFSETQ. V lost 0 bases and J 0 bases, leaving 10 bases between the germline ends. The full variable domain, rest sourced from reference TRBV5-1 and TRBJ2-4, is KAGVTQTPRYLIKTRGQQVTLSCSPISGHRSVSWYQQTPGQGLQFLFEYFSETQRNKGNFPGRFSGRQFSNSRSEMNVSTLELGDSALYLCASSLDPLGAKNIQYFGAGTRLSVL.

V gene TRBV20-1 combines with J gene TRBJ1-4, with a tentative D call TRBD1 (5 bases). Per the germline V gene, CDR1 is DFQATT and CDR2 is SNEGSKA (reference sequence). The CDR3 is 12 residues long. With 6 bases removed from V and 7 bases from J, the gap between germline ends came to 12 bases. Here the CDR3 DNA reads TGCAGTGCCCCGAGGGGCTTTGAAAAACTGTTTTTT. It specifies CSAPRGFEKLFF.

The chain couples TRBV5-6 to TRBJ2-1; D ambiguous. The germline V gene encodes CDR1 SGHDT and CDR2 YYEEEE. The CDR3 has 17 amino acids. Trimming left V 5 bases short and J 0 bases short, with 18 bases between. The CDR3 sequence is CASSKARDMSSYNEQFF. For the CDR3, the DNA is TGTGCCAGCAGTAAAGCGCGAGACATGAGCTCCTACAATGAGCAGTTCTTC. Full variable domain (missing parts from reference TRBV5-6 and TRBJ2-1): DAGVTQSPTHLIKTRGQQVTLRCSPKSGHDTVSWYQQALGQGPQFIFQYYEEEERQRGNFPDRFSGHQFPNYSSELNVNALLLGDSALYLCASSKARDMSSYNEQFFGPGTRLTVL.

This sequence joins TRBV4-1 and TRBJ1-5, with a tentative D call TRBD1 (5 bases). Germline CDR1 and CDR2: MGHRA and YSYEKL. CDR3 length: 15 amino acids. Trimming cost V 3 bases and J 1 base, with 10 bases left between them. CDR3 amino acids: CASSQGLGSNQPQHF. For the CDR3, the DNA is TGCGCCAGCAGCCAGGGACTTGGGAGCAATCAGCCCCAGCATTTT.

In its sample, this clonotype was seen a few times. V is TRBV20-1 and J is TRBJ2-2; D uncertain. This CDR3 has 13 amino acids. Germline assignment: CDR1 DFQATT and CDR2 SNEGSKA (reference sequence). Trimming removed 6 bases at V and 7 bases at J, with 15 bases between. The CDR3 sequence is CSAQKGAFGELFF. The CDR3 DNA follows: TGCAGTGCCCAGAAGGGCGCATTCGGGGAGCTGTTTTTT.

The chain carries TRBV15 and TRBJ1-5; D might be TRBD1 (5 bases). Germline V gene lookup returns CDR1 LNHNV and CDR2 YYDKDF (reference sequence). The CDR3 extends over 14 amino acids. V lost 0 bases and J lost 7, with 10 bases in between. CDR3 in amino acids: CATSRDRVGQPQHF. Here the CDR3 DNA reads TGTGCCACCAGCAGAGACAGGGTAGGGCAGCCCCAGCATTTT.

In this sample, this clonotype turned up once. The genes are TRBV7-8 and TRBJ1-1; TRBD1 might be the D (5 bases). The ends were cut back, 5 bases at V and 0 bases at J, with 10 bases in the middle. Germline lookup yields CDR1 SGHVS and CDR2 FQNEAQ. The length of the CDR3 is 14 residues. CDR3 nucleotides: TGTGCCAGCAGCCAGACAGCAGTGAACACTGAAGCTTTCTTT. Its protein is CASSQTAVNTEAFF.

CDR3 nucleotides: TGCAGTGCCGAGGACAGGTACGAGCAGTACTTC. Amino acid sequence: CSAEDRYEQYF. The gene calls are TRBV20-1 and TRBJ2-7, with 7 bases aligning to TRBD1. The CDR3 sequence is 11 residues long. V shed 6 bases and J 4 bases; nucleotides not matched to a gene: 3. From germline, CDR1 is DFQATT and CDR2 SNEGSKA (reference sequence).

This clonotype showed up just a few times. The gene calls are TRBV6-5 and TRBJ1-5, with 8 bases identical to TRBD1. V shed 2 bases, J shed 4 bases, and the junction held 7 bases outside the gene matches. This CDR3 is 16 amino acids long. Germline CDR1 is MNHEY and CDR2 is SVGAGI. For the CDR3, the DNA is TGTGCCAGCAGTTACCATGACAGGGGTCGGAATCAGCCCCAGCATTTT. It codes for CASSYHDRGRNQPQHF.

This clonotype was seen many times. V gene TRBV24-1 combines with J gene TRBJ2-1, with D possibly matching TRBD1 (5 bases). CDR1 and CDR2 (germline): KGHDR, SFDVKD. V lost 0 bases and J lost 3, with 11 bases in between. This CDR3 is 16 amino acids long. The CDR3 DNA follows: TGTGCCACCAGTGATTTGGACAGCCGAGACTACAATGAGCAGTTCTTC. It specifies CATSDLDSRDYNEQFF.

The sample holds many counts of this clonotype. V and J are TRBV7-7 and TRBJ2-7, with D maybe TRBD1 (6 bases). Germline V gene lookup returns CDR1 SSHAT and CDR2 FNYEAQ (reference sequence). The ends were cut back, 0 bases at V and 6 bases at J, with 9 bases in the middle. CDR3 size: 13 residues. DNA of the CDR3: TGTGCCAGCAGCTTAGCAGGGGGTTGCGAGCAGTACTTC. Amino acid sequence: CASSLAGGCEQYF.

The chain combines TRBV4-3 with TRBJ2-3, with 7 positions matching TRBD1. CDR1 is LGHNA, CDR2 YSLEER, per germline. The CDR3 runs to 19 residues. The ends lost 1 base at V and 7 bases at J; junction bases unmatched: 20. CDR3 residues: CASSQVPTHLRDSQYTQYF. As DNA, the CDR3 is TGCGCCAGCAGCCAAGTTCCAACCCATCTCCGGGACAGCCAATATACGCAGTATTTT.

This clonotype has ten or more counts. The chain is built from TRBV12-3 or TRBV12-4 and TRBJ2-7; possible D gene TRBD1, 5 bases. Deletions cut 8 bases from V and 2 bases from J, with 19 bases between. CDR3 length equals 15 residues. The CDR3 reads CASGVGLAETYEQYF. In DNA, the CDR3 is TGTGCCAGCGGGGTGGGGCTGGCGGAAACCTACGAGCAGTACTTC.

There are many counts of this clonotype. The chain employs TRBV6-2 or TRBV6-3 and TRBJ2-2; D unresolved. There are 14 residues in the CDR3. Germline CDR1 is MNHEY and CDR2 is SVGEGT. The V and J ends lost 3 bases and 1 base respectively, with 6 bases between them. The CDR3 region has the DNA TGTGCCAGCAGTTATATAGTGAACACCGGGGAGCTGTTTTTT. Protein: CASSYIVNTGELFF.

This clonotype was picked up a small number of times. V gene TRBV20-1 combines with J gene TRBJ1-6; 8 nucleotides line up with TRBD1. Trimming at V came to 5 bases and at J to 7 bases, leaving 7 bases not matched to a gene. Germline assignment: CDR1 DFQATT and CDR2 SNEGSKA (reference sequence). The CDR3 totals 14 residues. CDR3 DNA: TGCAGTGCTCAGACAGGGGCAAGGAATTCACCCCTCCACTTT. Encoded protein: CSAQTGARNSPLHF.

At least ten counts were recorded for this clonotype. The chain joins TRBV20-1 to TRBJ2-1; 9 bases are a match to TRBD2. V dropped 2 bases and J dropped 2; count of bases not matched to a gene: 7. The CDR3 runs 16 residues. Germline lookup yields CDR1 DFQATT and CDR2 SNEGSKA (reference sequence). The CDR3 loop is CSARYPGLATYNEQFF. The CDR3 DNA reads TGCAGTGCTAGATATCCGGGACTAGCTACCTACAATGAGCAGTTCTTC.

V is TRBV28 and J is TRBJ2-1; 7 bases map to TRBD1. CDR1 is MDHEN, CDR2 SYDVKM, per germline. The trim removed 0 bases at V and 1 base at J, leaving 3 bases unmatched. This CDR3 region has 16 residues. The CDR3 region has the DNA TGTGCCAGCAGTTTATGGGGACAGTTATCCTACAATGAGCAGTTCTTC. It yields the protein CASSLWGQLSYNEQFF.

The rearrangement links TRBV20-1 to TRBJ1-4; no firm D call. CDR1 and CDR2 from the germline V gene are DFQATT and SNEGSKA (reference sequence). The CDR3 is 14 amino acids. Trimming removed 1 base at V and 4 bases at J, with 10 bases between. CDR3 nucleotides: TGCAGTGCTAGAGGGGCAGTCTTTAATGAAAAACTGTTTTTT. Translated, it gives CSARGAVFNEKLFF.

The chain recombines TRBV20-1 with TRBJ2-5; D gene unclear. The ends were cut back, 0 bases at V and 1 base at J, with 12 bases in the middle. The CDR3 is made up of 15 amino acids. The germline CDR1 and CDR2 sequences are DFQATT and SNEGSKA (reference sequence). The CDR3 protein is CSARDPDPTQETQYF. For the CDR3, the DNA is TGCAGTGCTAGAGATCCCGACCCCACCCAAGAGACCCAGTACTTC.

Many counts were recorded for this clonotype. This chain connects TRBV7-2 to TRBJ2-3, with 8 bases lining up with TRBD2. With V trimmed by 7 bases and J by 5 bases, 11 bases remained unmatched. Germline CDR1 reads SGHTA; CDR2 reads FQGNSA. CDR3 length equals 15 residues. CDR3 nucleotide sequence: TGTGCCAGCACTTTGACGCGGGGGGAGAGAGATACGCAGTATTTT. Residues: CASTLTRGERDTQYF. Full variable domain (outside the CDR3, taken from reference TRBV7-2 and TRBJ2-3): GAGVSQSPSNKVTEKGKDVELRCDPISGHTALYWYRQSLGQGLEFLIYFQGNSAPDKSGLPSDRFSAERTGGSVSTLTIQRTQQEDSAVYLCASTLTRGERDTQYFGPGTRLTVL.

In this sample, this clonotype turned up a few times. J is TRBJ2-7 and V is TRBV27, with D perhaps being TRBD1 or TRBD2 (5 bases each). Germline values: CDR1 MNHEY, CDR2 SMNVEV (reference sequence). The V gene lost 3 bases and the J gene lost 2 bases, with 8 bases spanning the gap. The CDR3 spans 13 residues. This CDR3 reads CASSLWGPYEQYF. The CDR3 nucleotides read TGTGCCAGCAGTTTGTGGGGACCCTACGAGCAGTACTTC.

This clonotype showed up many times. CDR3 sequence (DNA): TGCAGGGGTCGGCACTATAATGAAGCTTTCTTT. Its translation: CRGRHYNEAFF. The J gene is TRBJ1-1, the V gene TRBV20-1; no firm D call. The CDR3 covers 11 residues. Germline V lookup: CDR1 DFQATT, CDR2 SNEGSKA (reference sequence).

This chain joins TRBV19 and TRBJ2-1, with D uncertain. Deletions cut 4 bases from V and 7 bases from J, with 5 bases between. The CDR3 runs 11 residues. Germline CDR1 and CDR2: LNHDA and SQIVND (reference sequence). The CDR3 DNA is TGTGCCAGTAGTACTTGGAATGAGCAGTTCTTC. This translates into CASSTWNEQFF.

This clonotype was counted a few times. The chain uses TRBV14 and TRBJ2-2, with D perhaps TRBD1 (6 bases). The CDR3 covers 17 residues. Germline assignment: CDR1 SGHDN and CDR2 FVKESK. V was shortened by 4 bases and J by 0 bases, with 15 bases between the two germline ends. For the CDR3, the DNA is TGTGCCAGCAGCCGCCAGCTGACAGGTCCGAACACCGGGGAGCTGTTTTTT. The encoded protein is CASSRQLTGPNTGELFF.

This chain joins TRBV6-4 and TRBJ2-3, with D possibly TRBD2 on 7 matching bases. Germline CDR1 and CDR2: MRHNA and SNTAGT. The CDR3 runs 16 residues. V lost 2 bases to trimming and J lost 2 bases, with 14 bases between them. The CDR3 DNA reads TGTGCCAGCAGTGACAAGGCGGGGGCCCCCACAGATACGCAGTATTTT. It encodes CASSDKAGAPTDTQYF.